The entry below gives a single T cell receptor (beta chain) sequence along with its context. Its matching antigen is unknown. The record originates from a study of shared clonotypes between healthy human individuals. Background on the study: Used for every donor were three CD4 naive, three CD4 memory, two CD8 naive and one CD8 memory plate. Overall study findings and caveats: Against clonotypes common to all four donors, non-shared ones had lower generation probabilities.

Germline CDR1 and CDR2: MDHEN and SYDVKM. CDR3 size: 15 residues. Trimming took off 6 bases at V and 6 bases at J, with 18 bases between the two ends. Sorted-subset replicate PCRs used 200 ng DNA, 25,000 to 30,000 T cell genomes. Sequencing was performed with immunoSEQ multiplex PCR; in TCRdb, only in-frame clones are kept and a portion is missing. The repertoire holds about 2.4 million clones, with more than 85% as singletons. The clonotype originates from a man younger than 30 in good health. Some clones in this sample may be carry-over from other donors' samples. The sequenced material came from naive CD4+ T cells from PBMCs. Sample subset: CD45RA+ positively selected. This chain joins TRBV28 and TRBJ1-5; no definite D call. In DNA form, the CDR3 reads TGTGCCAGCAGCCCAAGGGAGGGTCGGTCTCAGCCCCAGCATTTT. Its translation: CASSPREGRSQPQHF.